The subject of this entry is one TCR beta chain. What it binds is not known. Looked up from germline, CDR1 is SGHRS and CDR2 is YFSETQ. The CDR3 loop spans 15 amino acids. With 0 bases removed from V and 0 bases from J, the gap between germline ends came to 7 bases. The sample originates from a study of cytomegalovirus exposure and HLA in healthy donors. General study findings and limits: Whilst most TCR sequences proved rare, a subset of public TCRs occurred across many donors.

Sequencing was performed with immunoSEQ multiplex PCR; in TCRdb, only in-frame clones are kept and a portion is missing. The repertoire consists of some 59,000 clones, with roughly 87% occurring once and the leading ten covering 7.5% to 9.5%. The sequencing sample was made of PBMCs. This receptor was taken from a woman between 18 and 29 years old in good health and CMV-seropositive. J is TRBJ2-1 and V is TRBV5-1; a possible D gene is TRBD1 (5 bases). The CDR3 region has the DNA TGCGCCAGCAGCTTGGACAGGTCCTCCTACAATGAGCAGTTCTTC. Its protein product is CASSLDRSSYNEQFF.